This record covers a single T cell receptor beta chain. The data were produced by immunoSEQ multiplex PCR, yet TCRdb's version contains in-frame clones alone and is incomplete. Among fewer than 150,000 clones listed, around nine tenths were seen once. The data were obtained in a study of cytomegalovirus exposure and HLA in healthy donors. Study summary: A later analysis reported the same platform for the 100 to 150 validation repertoires and the 666 first-cohort repertoires.

The CDR3 covers 13 residues. V dropped 4 bases and J dropped 3 bases, with 11 bases sitting between them. Germline CDR1 reads SGHNT; CDR2 reads YYREEE (reference sequence). The J gene is TRBJ2-7, the V gene TRBV5-4; D is uncertain. This receptor was identified in a woman younger than 30 in good health and CMV-seropositive. Sequencing used PBMCs. CDR3 coding DNA: TGTGCCAGCAGCGAAGAGATCCTCTACGAGCAGTACTTC. It specifies CASSEEILYEQYF.